This TCR beta chain was captured by sequencing in a study of cytomegalovirus exposure and HLA in healthy donors. The wider study: There were about 86 million unique TCRs (from HLA-typed donors) in an early data release.

Remarks on this clone: Its antigen is still unknown.

Study-wide results and limits: Specificity for CMV antigens was confirmed in vitro for a few of the CMV-associated chains. Analysis was performed later, and it showed HLA-associated TCR beta chains to be more clonally expanded than equally common others. In a later analysis, TCR beta V- and J-gene trimming showed a link to a missense DCLRE1C variant.

PCR primers comprised 60 Vbeta and 13 Jbeta primers. TCRdb's copy holds only in-frame clones and misses some; the assay was immunoSEQ multiplex PCR. Of some 160,000 clones listed, nearly 80% are singletons. Sequenced input: PBMCs. This receptor was obtained from a woman aged 40-49 years in good health and CMV-seronegative.

CDR3 amino acids: CATSRPGTNQPQHF. The CDR3, as DNA: TGTGCCACCAGCAGGCCAGGAACAAATCAGCCCCAGCATTTT. This chain joins TRBV15 and TRBJ1-5; D is unclear. Germline values: CDR1 LNHNV, CDR2 YYDKDF (reference sequence). This CDR3 spans 14 amino acids. The germline V and J ends were trimmed by 3 bases and 4 bases, with 10 bases remaining between them.